This TCR beta chain was recorded in a study of OX40 agonist ivuxolimab in advanced cancers. Study as a whole: Antecedent anti-PD-1, anti-PD-L1 or anti-CTLA-4 therapy was permissible, with approximately 44% having received some. Two patients with cutaneous melanoma and one with hepatocellular carcinoma, three in total, showed partial responses.

Using immunoSEQ multiplex PCR, the repertoire was profiled, and TCRdb retains in-frame clones only, with some absent. This table has tens of thousands of clones, roughly 92% appearing once. From germline, CDR1 is SEHNR and CDR2 FQNEAQ (reference sequence). V dropped 5 bases and J dropped 1 base, with 16 bases sitting between them. The CDR3 runs to 16 residues. Study results and limitations: In general, CD8+ T cells held more expanded clones than CD4+ did, on average.

Worth noting for this clone: Its antigen is still unknown.

Patients were ineligible given autoimmune disease history or systemic immunosuppression. The receptor's source is an adult with an advanced solid tumor such as melanoma, head and neck, liver or kidney cancer. The sequencing used CD4+ or CD8+ T cells sorted from blood, collected in a trial of the OX40 agonist ivuxolimab. This sequence joins TRBV7-9 and TRBJ2-3; the D is unclear. CDR3 sequence: CASSALSSTGTDTQYF. In nucleotides, the CDR3 is TGTGCCAGCAGCGCCCTTAGCAGCACGGGCACAGATACGCAGTATTTT.